Listed here are 31 T cell receptor beta chains from one sample, sequenced in a study of patients and donors after allogeneic stem cell transplantation. TCRdb re-called the RT-PCR reads through MiXCR, storing one row per CDR3 protein. The sample has over 350,000 distinct CDR3 sequences, around 16% seen once. Sequencing input: blood, either unsorted or a sorted T cell fraction (not recorded which). The receptors come from a human donor who was either an allogeneic HSCT recipient or a stem cell or donor lymphocyte infusion donor (not recorded which). It is not recorded whose cells these are; they may come from a transplant donor.

The chain joins TRBV20-1 to TRBJ2-7; 8 nucleotides align to TRBD1. Per the germline V gene, CDR1 is DFQATT and CDR2 is SNEGSKA (reference sequence). This CDR3 comprises 17 residues. Germline trimming cut 0 bases from V and 1 base from J; bases unmatched to any gene: 11. CDR3 in DNA: TGCAGTGCTAGAGATCCCCTTACAGGGGGGCAATCCTACGAGCAGTACTTC. Amino acids: CSARDPLTGGQSYEQYF.

This clonotype was seen a handful of times. The chain recombines TRBV20-1 with TRBJ1-1; D is possibly TRBD1 (5 bases). V dropped 7 bases and J dropped 11 bases, with 20 bases sitting between them. This CDR3 is built from 12 residues. Germline V gene data show CDR1 as DFQATT and CDR2 as SNEGSKA (reference sequence). The CDR3 region is CSVQGTGEMAFF. For the CDR3, the DNA is TGCAGTGTCCAGGGTACGGGGGAGATGGCTTTCTTT.

The rearrangement joins TRBV19 to TRBJ1-5, with D possibly being TRBD1 (5 bases). This CDR3 contains 14 residues. V lost 7 bases and J lost 5, with 15 bases in between. CDR1 and CDR2 (germline): LNHDA, SQIVND (reference sequence). Here the CDR3 DNA reads TGTGCCAGTAAGGGGACGGAACCTTATCAGCCCCAGCATTTT. Protein product: CASKGTEPYQPQHF.

The chain uses TRBV7-3 and TRBJ1-3; 10 nucleotides align to TRBD1. Trimming took 4 bases from V and 4 from J; bases not matched to a gene: 16. The germline gives CDR1 SGHTA, CDR2 FQGTGA. The CDR3 is made up of 19 amino acids. This CDR3 reads CASSSQGTGVAEGGNTIYF. The CDR3 region has the DNA TGTGCCAGCAGCTCTCAAGGGACAGGGGTCGCCGAGGGAGGAAACACCATATATTTT.

Only a few counts were recorded for this clonotype. The CDR3 nucleotides are TGCAGTGCTGCCCGGGGGGGCAACAATGAGCAGTTCTTC. Amino acids: CSAARGGNNEQFF. V and J are TRBV20-1 and TRBJ2-1; 8 bases align to TRBD2. The V gene end was trimmed by 5 bases and the J gene end by 5 bases; junction bases not matched to a gene: 5. The CDR3 has 13 residues. Germline CDR1 reads DFQATT; CDR2 reads SNEGSKA (reference sequence).

The sample holds a few counts of this clonotype. CDR3 region: CASRRGTVFQETQYF. The CDR3 nucleotides are TGTGCCAGCAGAAGAGGGACTGTCTTTCAAGAGACCCAGTACTTC. The rearrangement joins TRBV12-3 or TRBV12-4 to TRBJ2-5; TRBD2 might be the D (6 bases). The CDR3 is 15 amino acids. Trimming pared 6 bases from V and 2 bases from J, leaving 16 bases between.

The V call is TRBV30, the J call TRBJ2-2, with 10 bases matching TRBD1. From germline, CDR1 is GTSNPN and CDR2 SVGIG (reference sequence). CDR3 size: 16 residues. The V and J ends lost 1 base and 1 base, in that order; junction bases with no gene match: 3. The CDR3 loop is CAWSDRDRGNTGELFF. The DNA of the CDR3 is TGTGCCTGGAGTGACCGGGACAGGGGGAACACCGGGGAGCTGTTTTTT.

This clonotype was seen more than once but under ten times. This rearrangement joins TRBV19 to TRBJ1-2, with no clear D. Germline CDR1 and CDR2: LNHDA and SQIVND (reference sequence). Trimming took off 4 bases at V and 8 bases at J, with 11 bases between the two ends. The CDR3 has 12 amino acids. The CDR3 sequence is CASSRTAFGYTF. DNA of the CDR3: TGTGCCAGTAGTAGAACGGCTTTCGGCTACACCTTC.

Only a few counts were recorded for this clonotype. The chain employs TRBV18 and TRBJ2-7; possibly TRBD1 or TRBD2 for D (5 bases each). Trimming shortened V by 4 bases and J by 6 bases, and 13 bases separated the two germline ends. This CDR3 has 13 residues. CDR1 is KGHSH and CDR2 is LQKENI in the germline V gene. CDR3 in amino acids: CASSRDGSSEQYF. CDR3 in DNA: TGTGCCAGCTCACGGGACGGATCGAGCGAGCAGTACTTC.

This clonotype was seen ten or more times. This sequence joins TRBV12-3 or TRBV12-4 and TRBJ2-2, with TRBD2 matching 7 bases. Germline trimming cut 7 bases from V and 0 bases from J; bases unmatched to any gene: 11. This CDR3 contains 17 residues. CDR3 region: CASIPAGLAANTGELFF. In DNA, the CDR3 is TGTGCCAGCATCCCAGCAGGGCTAGCGGCGAACACCGGGGAGCTGTTTTTT.

This clonotype was picked up a small number of times. The chain is built from TRBV7-2 and TRBJ2-5, with TRBD2 matching 7 bases. The J segment lost 4 bases and the V segment lost 3 bases, leaving 5 bases of the junction unmatched. Germline lookup yields CDR1 SGHTA and CDR2 FQGNSA. CDR3 length equals 14 residues. CDR3 coding DNA: TGTGCCAGCAGCTTTGCGGGGGAGCTAGAGACCCAGTACTTC. Translated, it gives CASSFAGELETQYF. The full variable domain, its missing parts supplied by reference TRBV7-2 and TRBJ2-5, is GAGVSQSPSNKVTEKGKDVELRCDPISGHTALYWYRQSLGQGLEFLIYFQGNSAPDKSGLPSDRFSAERTGGSVSTLTIQRTQQEDSAVYLCASSFAGELETQYFGPGTRLLVL.

This chain links TRBV18 with TRBJ2-3; TRBD2 matches at 8 bases. Per germline, CDR1 KGHSH and CDR2 LQKENI. This CDR3 contains 19 residues. The V and J ends lost 0 bases and 1 base, in that order; junction bases with no gene match: 12. CDR3 in DNA: TGTGCCAGCTCACCACCGTCGGCTGTGGCGGGGGGCCGCACAGATACGCAGTATTTT. Translation gives CASSPPSAVAGGRTDTQYF.

DNA of the CDR3: TGTGCCAGCAGCTTCTTAGGAGGGGACGCCGGGGAGCTGTTTTTT. Translation gives CASSFLGGDAGELFF. V is TRBV5-4 and J is TRBJ2-2, with D maybe TRBD2 (6 bases). Deletions cut 2 bases from V and 6 bases from J, with 14 bases between. The CDR3 runs to 15 residues. CDR1 is SGHNT, CDR2 YYREEE, per germline (reference sequence).

This clonotype turned up a few times. Here the CDR3 DNA reads TGTGCCAGCAGACCCTTGGGGACAGCAGCACTCTATGGCTACACCTTC. This translates into CASRPLGTAALYGYTF. The chain joins TRBV28 to TRBJ1-2; TRBD1 aligns across 7 bases. The trim removed 6 bases at V and 4 bases at J, leaving 14 bases unmatched. Germline loops: CDR1 MDHEN, CDR2 SYDVKM. This CDR3 comprises 16 residues.

This clonotype has just a few counts. CDR3 nucleotides: TGTGCCACCAGTGATTCGAGACAGGGAGATGCGCATTTCTTT. Translated, it gives CATSDSRQGDAHFF. The chain carries TRBV24-1 and TRBJ1-1; 7 positions agree with TRBD1. The junction had 12 bases not matched to a gene; V was cut back by 2 bases and J by 13 bases. This CDR3 region has 14 residues. Germline-derived CDR1 and CDR2 are KGHDR and SFDVKD.

This clonotype was counted only a few times. The chain carries TRBV11-2 and TRBJ2-5; D ambiguous. V gave up 0 bases and J gave up 7 bases, with 9 bases separating them. Germline V CDR1 and CDR2: SGHAT, FQNNGV. The CDR3 consists of 13 residues. CDR3: CASSLEAELTQYF. Written as DNA, the CDR3 is TGTGCCAGCAGCTTAGAGGCGGAATTGACCCAGTACTTC.

The table lists this clonotype with a few counts. The chain uses TRBV3-1 and TRBJ2-2; 7 bases line up with TRBD2. The CDR3 has 18 residues. J lost 5 bases, V lost 3 bases, and 15 bases had no gene match. The V gene's germline CDR1 is LGHDT and CDR2 YNNKEL (reference sequence). The DNA of the CDR3 is TGTGCCAGCAGCCACCAACTAGCGCCACGAGGGCGTACCGGGGAGCTGTTTTTT. Translated: CASSHQLAPRGRTGELFF.

This clonotype was counted a few times. CDR3: CASRIASGSSYEQYF. As DNA, the CDR3 is TGTGCCAGCAGGATTGCTAGCGGGAGCTCCTACGAGCAGTACTTC. The chain combines TRBV4-2 with TRBJ2-7, with TRBD2 matching 10 bases. This CDR3 spans 15 amino acids. The germline V gene has CDR1 LGHNA and CDR2 YNFKEQ. The junction had 5 bases not matched to a gene; V was cut back by 6 bases and J by 0 bases.

At least ten counts were recorded for this clonotype. This chain connects TRBV20-1 to TRBJ2-7; 12 nucleotides align to TRBD1. The germline CDR1 and CDR2 sequences are DFQATT and SNEGSKA (reference sequence). V gave up 0 bases and J gave up 6 bases; unmatched junction bases: 6. This CDR3 has 15 residues. As DNA, the CDR3 is TGCAGTGCTAGAGATCTAGGGACAGGGGGCTTCGAGCAGTACTTC. This encodes CSARDLGTGGFEQYF.

This clonotype appeared a single time. A much larger clone differs by one base, so this may be a read error. The gene calls are TRBV10-3 and TRBJ2-7; perhaps TRBD2 as D (7 bases). From germline, CDR1 is ENHRY and CDR2 SYGVKD. The CDR3 totals 13 residues. Trimming stripped 11 bases from V and 7 bases from J, with 21 bases between. The CDR3 region is CAVNIQGGDEQYF. CDR3 sequence (DNA): TGTGCCGTCAACATACAGGGAGGGGATGAGCAGTACTTC.

This clonotype showed up just a few times. The chain carries TRBV27 and TRBJ2-7, with D tentatively TRBD2 (5 bases). The length of the CDR3 is 12 residues. Between the trimmed V and J ends, which lost 2 bases and 6 bases, there was a span of 8 bases. The V gene's germline CDR1 is MNHEY and CDR2 SMNVEV (reference sequence). The CDR3 protein is CASSLVGSEQYF. DNA of the CDR3: TGTGCCAGCAGTTTAGTGGGGAGCGAGCAGTACTTC.

This clonotype came up a few times. This chain connects TRBV29-1 to TRBJ2-3; the D is unclear. Trimming took off 7 bases at V and 4 bases at J, with 6 bases between the two ends. Germline V CDR1 and CDR2: SQVTM, ANQGSEA. The CDR3 is 10 amino acids. DNA for the CDR3: TGCAGCGGCCAGGCAGATACGCAGTATTTT. Translation gives CSGQADTQYF.

In this sample, this clonotype turned up a few times. This rearrangement joins TRBV5-1 to TRBJ1-1; the D gene is possibly TRBD1 (5 bases). The CDR3 consists of 15 residues. The germline gives CDR1 SGHRS, CDR2 YFSETQ. V was trimmed by 1 base and J by 1 base, leaving 11 bases between them. The CDR3 loop reads CASSLTTTGNTEAFF. Written as DNA, the CDR3 is TGCGCCAGCAGCTTGACCACAACAGGGAACACTGAAGCTTTCTTT. Complete variable domain (other parts from reference TRBV5-1 and TRBJ1-1): KAGVTQTPRYLIKTRGQQVTLSCSPISGHRSVSWYQQTPGQGLQFLFEYFSETQRNKGNFPGRFSGRQFSNSRSEMNVSTLELGDSALYLCASSLTTTGNTEAFFGQGTRLTVV.

The chain is built from TRBV7-9 and TRBJ1-1; 8 positions agree with TRBD1. This CDR3 region has 16 residues. Per the germline V gene, CDR1 is SEHNR and CDR2 is FQNEAQ (reference sequence). V lost 2 bases to trimming and J lost 1 base; unmatched junction nucleotides: 6. The CDR3 bases are TGTGCCAGCAGCTTATGGACAGGGAGAAGGAACACTGAAGCTTTCTTT. Its protein product is CASSLWTGRRNTEAFF.

This clonotype showed up many times. The chain has TRBV12-3 or TRBV12-4 and TRBJ2-4, with D perhaps matching TRBD1 (5 bases). This CDR3 has 13 amino acids. V lost 3 bases and J 8 bases, leaving 11 bases between the germline ends. CDR3 nucleotides: TGTGCCAGCAGTTTCCTCAGGGTCCACATTCAGTACTTC. Residues: CASSFLRVHIQYF.

The chain has TRBV29-1 and TRBJ1-5; D remains ambiguous. With 4 bases removed from V and 0 bases from J, the gap between germline ends came to 7 bases. Germline assignment: CDR1 SQVTM and CDR2 ANQGSEA. CDR3 size: 13 residues. In DNA form, the CDR3 reads TGCAGCGTTGGACACAATAGCAATCAGCCCCAGCATTTT. Its protein is CSVGHNSNQPQHF.

This CDR3 reads CASSLAQVISGNTIYF. The CDR3 DNA reads TGTGCCAGCAGCTTAGCACAGGTGATCTCTGGAAACACCATATATTTT. The chain employs TRBV7-2 and TRBJ1-3, with D perhaps matching TRBD1 (5 bases). Germline V gives CDR1 SGHTA, CDR2 FQGNSA. This CDR3 contains 16 residues. Trimming left V 0 bases short and J 0 bases short, with 9 bases between. The entire variable domain, with the rest obtained from reference TRBV7-2 and TRBJ1-3, is as follows: GAGVSQSPSNKVTEKGKDVELRCDPISGHTALYWYRQSLGQGLEFLIYFQGNSAPDKSGLPSDRFSAERTGGSVSTLTIQRTQQEDSAVYLCASSLAQVISGNTIYFGEGSWLTVV.

This clonotype has a handful of counts. This chain connects TRBV4-3 to TRBJ2-3; D is perhaps TRBD1 (6 bases). V gave up 8 bases and J gave up 6 bases, with 24 bases separating them. The CDR3 contains 16 residues. Germline V gives CDR1 LGHNA, CDR2 YSLEER. The CDR3 reads CASSLRGRGASDTQYF. The CDR3 region has the DNA TGCGCCAGCTCCCTGAGGGGCAGGGGCGCCTCGGATACGCAGTATTTT.

This clonotype was recorded a few times. The chain employs TRBV7-3 and TRBJ2-1; 12 bases line up with TRBD2. V gave up 0 bases and J gave up 10 bases; unmatched junction bases: 1. The CDR3 has 14 residues. Germline loops: CDR1 SGHTA, CDR2 FQGTGA. CDR3 nucleotides: TGTGCCAGCAGCTTAACAGGACTAGCGGGAGAGCAGTTCTTC. Translation: CASSLTGLAGEQFF.

This clonotype has a count of ten or more. J is TRBJ2-7 and V is TRBV29-1; 10 nucleotides agree with TRBD1. J was trimmed by 6 bases and V by 5 bases; bases with no gene match: 7. CDR1 is SQVTM and CDR2 is ANQGSEA in the germline V gene. This CDR3 spans 13 amino acids. The CDR3 here is CSVRGQGEFEQYF. CDR3 nucleotides: TGCAGCGTTAGAGGACAGGGGGAATTCGAGCAGTACTTC.

The rearrangement joins TRBV30 to TRBJ2-7; D is perhaps TRBD2 (6 bases). V gave up 4 bases and J gave up 0 bases, with 16 bases separating them. The CDR3 extends over 15 amino acids. Germline CDR1 reads GTSNPN; CDR2 reads SVGIG (reference sequence). The CDR3 reads CAWTPVIGGSYEQYF. The CDR3 DNA is TGTGCCTGGACTCCAGTAATCGGGGGCTCCTACGAGCAGTACTTC.